The 6 T cell receptor beta chains below come from one sample, sequenced in a study of synovial regulatory T cells in juvenile arthritis. Study-level results: TCR diversity was lower in inflammation-associated blood Treg cells than in other blood Treg cells.

These receptors have no known antigen. Assay: immunoSEQ multiplex PCR; the TCRdb copy retains only in-frame clones and omits some. The table lists roughly 9,200 clones. The source material was Treg cells from blood. Subset defined: HLA-DR+ inflammation-associated blood Treg cells. The receptor set was obtained from a donor aged 2-30 years with juvenile idiopathic arthritis.

The chain employs TRBV2 and TRBJ2-3; the D call from TCRdb, TRBD2, cannot be confirmed without DNA. The CDR3 runs 18 residues. No DNA appears here. Germline V gene sequence: CDR1 SNHLY, CDR2 FYNNEI. CDR3 sequence reads: CASSEKGTSGGVGDTQYF.

The CDR3 protein is CAISDIPNTEAFF. The V call is TRBV10-3, the J call TRBJ1-1. Germline V gene sequence: CDR1 ENHRY, CDR2 SYGVKD. The CDR3 covers 13 residues. No DNA has been recorded.

The V gene is TRBV7-2, the J gene TRBJ2-3; TCRdb outputs TRBD2, but without DNA this stays unchecked. Germline CDR1 is SGHTA and CDR2 is FQGNSA. This CDR3 spans 15 amino acids. The DNA is unrecorded. This CDR3 reads CAGSLWGGITDTQYF. Combining the CDR3 with reference TRBV7-2 and TRBJ2-3 gives the whole variable domain GAGVSQSPSNKVTEKGKDVELRCDPISGHTALYWYRQSLGQGLEFLIYFQGNSAPDKSGLPSDRFSAERTGGSVSTLTIQRTQQEDSAVYLCAGSLWGGITDTQYFGPGTRLTVL.

The V gene is TRBV27, the J gene TRBJ2-1. The CDR3 length is 15 residues. DNA for this receptor is not on file. Germline V gives CDR1 MNHEY, CDR2 SMNVEV (reference sequence). CDR3 amino acids: CASSIRDRSHNEQFF.

The V gene is TRBV5-6, the J gene TRBJ2-1; TCRdb lists TRBD2, though no DNA is available to test this call. This CDR3 is 16 amino acids long. The nucleotide record is missing. The germline CDR1 and CDR2 sequences are SGHDT and YYEEEE. CDR3 in amino acids: CASSLDGLADYNEQFF. Combining the CDR3 with reference TRBV5-6 and TRBJ2-1 gives the whole variable domain DAGVTQSPTHLIKTRGQQVTLRCSPKSGHDTVSWYQQALGQGPQFIFQYYEEEERQRGNFPDRFSGHQFPNYSSELNVNALLLGDSALYLCASSLDGLADYNEQFFGPGTRLTVL.

This chain uses TRBV4-2 with TRBJ2-1. CDR3 size: 12 residues. No DNA accompanies this entry. Per the germline V gene, CDR1 is LGHNA and CDR2 is YNFKEQ. This chain's CDR3 is CASSQEGAEQFF.